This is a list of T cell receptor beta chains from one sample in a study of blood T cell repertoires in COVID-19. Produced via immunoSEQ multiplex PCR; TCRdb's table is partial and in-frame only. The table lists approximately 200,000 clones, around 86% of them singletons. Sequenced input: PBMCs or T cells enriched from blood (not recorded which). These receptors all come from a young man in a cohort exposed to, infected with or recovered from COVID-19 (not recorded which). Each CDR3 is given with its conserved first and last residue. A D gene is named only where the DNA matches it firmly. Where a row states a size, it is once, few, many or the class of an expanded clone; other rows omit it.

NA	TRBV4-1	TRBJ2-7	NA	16	CASSQDWDSASYEQYF	TGCGCCAGCAGCCAAGATTGGGACTCGGCCTCCTACGAGCAGTACTTC
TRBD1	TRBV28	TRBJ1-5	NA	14	CASDTGGANQPQHF	TGTGCCAGCGATACAGGGGGCGCGAATCAGCCCCAGCATTTT
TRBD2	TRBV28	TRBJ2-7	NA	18	CASSPTSGLAHLLDEQYF	TGTGCCAGCAGCCCCACTAGCGGCCTTGCGCACTTACTCGACGAGCAGTACTTC
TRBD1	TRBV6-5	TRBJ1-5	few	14	CASRQGQVNQPQHF	TGTGCCAGCAGGCAGGGACAGGTCAATCAGCCCCAGCATTTT
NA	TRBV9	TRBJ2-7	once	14	CASSVGSASYEQYF	TGTGCCAGCAGCGTAGGCAGTGCCTCCTACGAGCAGTACTTC
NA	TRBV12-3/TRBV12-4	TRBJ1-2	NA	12	CASSEYSVGYTF	TGTGCCAGCAGTGAGTATTCGGTGGGCTACACCTTC
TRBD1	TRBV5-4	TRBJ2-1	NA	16	CASSLAGGQGYNEQFF	TGTGCCAGCAGCTTGGCCGGGGGACAGGGGTACAATGAGCAGTTCTTC
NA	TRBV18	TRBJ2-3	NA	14	CASSPSQGTDTQYF	TGTGCCAGCTCACCATCACAGGGCACAGATACGCAGTATTTT
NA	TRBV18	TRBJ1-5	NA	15	CASSPNAHPNQPQHF	TGTGCCAGCTCACCAAACGCACACCCCAATCAGCCCCAGCATTTT
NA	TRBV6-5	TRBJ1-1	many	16	CASSYSRGSQNTEAFF	TGTGCCAGCAGTTACTCGAGAGGGAGCCAGAACACTGAAGCTTTCTTT
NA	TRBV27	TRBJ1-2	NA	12	CASGRVGYGYTF	TGTGCCAGCGGCCGGGTGGGCTATGGCTACACCTTC
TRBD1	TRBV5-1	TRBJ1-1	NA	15	CASSFDRGGNTEAFF	TGCGCCAGCAGTTTTGACAGGGGAGGGAACACTGAAGCTTTCTTT
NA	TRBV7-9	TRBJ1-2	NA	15	CASSSTGLANYGYTF	TGTGCCAGCAGCTCCACAGGATTAGCTAACTATGGCTACACCTTC
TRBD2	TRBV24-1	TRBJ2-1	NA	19	CATSDLGLAGGPNRNEQFF	TGTGCCACCAGTGACCTCGGACTAGCGGGAGGGCCGAATCGCAATGAGCAGTTCTTC
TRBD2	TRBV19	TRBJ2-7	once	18	CASSTQGGLAGVSYEQYF	TGTGCCAGTAGTACCCAGGGGGGGCTAGCGGGAGTCTCCTACGAGCAGTACTTC
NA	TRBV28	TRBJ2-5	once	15	CASSLKEALQETQYF	TGTGCCAGCAGTTTGAAAGAAGCTTTACAAGAGACCCAGTACTTC
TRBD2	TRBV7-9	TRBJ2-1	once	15	CASSLTSGTYNEQFF	TGTGCCAGCAGCTTGACTAGCGGGACATACAATGAGCAGTTCTTC
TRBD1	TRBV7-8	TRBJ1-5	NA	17	CASSLVASGGINQPQHF	TGTGCCAGCAGCTTAGTCGCTTCAGGGGGGATTAATCAGCCCCAGCATTTT
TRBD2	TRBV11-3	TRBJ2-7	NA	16	CASSLTLAEVSYEQYF	TGTGCCAGCAGCTTAACACTAGCGGAGGTCTCCTACGAGCAGTACTTC
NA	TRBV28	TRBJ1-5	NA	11	CASSDQGPQHF	TGTGCCAGCAGCGATCAGGGGCCCCAGCATTTT
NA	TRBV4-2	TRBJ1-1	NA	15	CASSPRDTRGTEAFF	TGTGCCAGCAGCCCACGGGATACCCGGGGCACTGAAGCTTTCTTT
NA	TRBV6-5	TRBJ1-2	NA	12	CASSPRGYGYTF	TGTGCCAGCAGCCCCCGGGGCTATGGCTACACCTTC
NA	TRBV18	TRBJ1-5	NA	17	CASSPLGQTNSNQPQHF	TGTGCCAGCTCACCCCTTGGACAGACCAATAGCAATCAGCCCCAGCATTTT
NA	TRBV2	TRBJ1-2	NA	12	CASRGTVGSYTF	TGTGCCAGCAGGGGTACAGTCGGGAGCTACACCTTC
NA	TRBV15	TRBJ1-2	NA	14	CATSPGVILGGYTF	TGTGCCACCAGTCCCGGGGTGATTTTGGGAGGCTACACCTTC
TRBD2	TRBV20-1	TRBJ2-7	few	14	CSASVAGGPGEQYF	TGCAGTGCTAGTGTAGCGGGAGGACCGGGGGAGCAGTACTTC
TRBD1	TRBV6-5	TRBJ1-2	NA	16	CASSYPTGQTNYGYTF	TGTGCCAGCAGTTACCCGACAGGGCAGACTAACTATGGCTACACCTTC
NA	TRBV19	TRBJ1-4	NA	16	CASSILRTEANEKLFF	TGTGCCAGTAGTATTCTCAGGACAGAAGCTAATGAAAAACTGTTTTTT
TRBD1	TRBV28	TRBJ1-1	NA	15	CASRPSGQEHTEAFF	TGTGCCAGCAGACCCTCGGGACAGGAACACACTGAAGCTTTCTTT
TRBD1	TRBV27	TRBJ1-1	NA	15	CASSSRTGRNTEAFF	TGTGCCAGCAGTTCCCGGACAGGGAGGAACACTGAAGCTTTCTTT
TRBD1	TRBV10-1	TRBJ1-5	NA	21	CAGRYRGLTTYDLKNHQPQHF	TGCGCCGGCCGATACAGGGGGCTAACCACCTACGACCTTAAGAATCATCAGCCCCAGCATTTT